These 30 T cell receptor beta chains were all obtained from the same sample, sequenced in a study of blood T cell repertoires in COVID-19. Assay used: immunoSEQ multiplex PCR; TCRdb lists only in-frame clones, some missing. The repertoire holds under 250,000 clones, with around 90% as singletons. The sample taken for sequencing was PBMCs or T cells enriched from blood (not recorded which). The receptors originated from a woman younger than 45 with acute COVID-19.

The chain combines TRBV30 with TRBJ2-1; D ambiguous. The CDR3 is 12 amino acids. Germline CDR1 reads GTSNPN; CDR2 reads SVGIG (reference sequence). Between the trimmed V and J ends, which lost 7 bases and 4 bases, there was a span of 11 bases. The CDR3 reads CASPSRYNEQFF. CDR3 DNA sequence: TGTGCCTCCCCGTCTCGGTACAATGAGCAGTTCTTC.

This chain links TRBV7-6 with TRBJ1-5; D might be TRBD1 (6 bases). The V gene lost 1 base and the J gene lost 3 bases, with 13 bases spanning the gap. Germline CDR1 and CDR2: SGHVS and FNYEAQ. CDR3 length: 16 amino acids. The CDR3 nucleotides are TGTGCCAGCAGCTTAGGGCCGGGGGGCCCCAATCAGCCCCAGCATTTT. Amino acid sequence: CASSLGPGGPNQPQHF.

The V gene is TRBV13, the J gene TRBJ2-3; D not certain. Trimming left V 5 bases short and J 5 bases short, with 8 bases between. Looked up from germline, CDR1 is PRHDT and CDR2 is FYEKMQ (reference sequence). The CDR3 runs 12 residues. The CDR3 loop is CASSPRVDTQYF. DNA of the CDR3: TGTGCCAGCAGCCCCCGAGTAGATACGCAGTATTTT.

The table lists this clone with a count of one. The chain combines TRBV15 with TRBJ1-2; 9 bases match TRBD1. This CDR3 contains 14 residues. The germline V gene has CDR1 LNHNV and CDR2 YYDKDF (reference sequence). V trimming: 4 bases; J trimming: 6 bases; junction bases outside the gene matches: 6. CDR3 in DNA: TGTGCCACCAGCAACGCCTGGACAGGGGATGGCTACACCTTC. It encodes CATSNAWTGDGYTF.

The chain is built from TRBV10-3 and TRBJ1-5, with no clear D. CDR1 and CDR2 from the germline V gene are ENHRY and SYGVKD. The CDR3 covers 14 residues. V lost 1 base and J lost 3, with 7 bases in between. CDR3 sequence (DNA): TGTGCCATCAGTGAGTTTACGGTCAATCAGCCCCAGCATTTT. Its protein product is CAISEFTVNQPQHF.

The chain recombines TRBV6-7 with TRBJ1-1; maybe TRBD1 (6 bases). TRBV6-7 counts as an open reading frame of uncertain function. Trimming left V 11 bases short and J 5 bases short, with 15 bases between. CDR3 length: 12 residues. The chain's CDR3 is CAVRGGRTEAFF. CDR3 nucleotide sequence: TGTGCCGTCAGGGGTGGAAGGACTGAAGCTTTCTTT.

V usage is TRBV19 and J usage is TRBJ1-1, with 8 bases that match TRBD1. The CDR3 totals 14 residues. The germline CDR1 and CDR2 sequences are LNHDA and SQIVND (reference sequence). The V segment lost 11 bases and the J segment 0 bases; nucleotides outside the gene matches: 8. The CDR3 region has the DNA TGTGCCGCCTCAGACAGGGGACTGAACACTGAAGCTTTCTTT. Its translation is CAASDRGLNTEAFF.

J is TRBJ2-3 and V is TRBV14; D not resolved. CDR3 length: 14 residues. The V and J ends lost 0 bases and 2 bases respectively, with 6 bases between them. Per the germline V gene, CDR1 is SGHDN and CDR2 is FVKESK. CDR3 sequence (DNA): TGTGCCAGCAGCCAAGATCAGTACACAGATACGCAGTATTTT. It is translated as CASSQDQYTDTQYF.

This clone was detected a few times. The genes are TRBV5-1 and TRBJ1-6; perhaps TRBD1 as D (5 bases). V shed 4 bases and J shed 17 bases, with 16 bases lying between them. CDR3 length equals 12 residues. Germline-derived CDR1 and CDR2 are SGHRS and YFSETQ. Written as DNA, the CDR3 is TGCGCCAGCAGCCCATCCGGGGGGACGATCCACTTT. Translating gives CASSPSGGTIHF. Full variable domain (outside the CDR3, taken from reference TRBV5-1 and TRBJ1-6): KAGVTQTPRYLIKTRGQQVTLSCSPISGHRSVSWYQQTPGQGLQFLFEYFSETQRNKGNFPGRFSGRQFSNSRSEMNVSTLELGDSALYLCASSPSGGTIHFGNGTRLTVT.

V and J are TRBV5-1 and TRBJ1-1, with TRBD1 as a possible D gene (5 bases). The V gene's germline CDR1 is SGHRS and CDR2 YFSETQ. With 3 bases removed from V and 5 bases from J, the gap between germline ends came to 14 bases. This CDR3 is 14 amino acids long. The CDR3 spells CASSSGEGWTEAFF. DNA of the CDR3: TGCGCCAGCAGCTCCGGGGAGGGGTGGACTGAAGCTTTCTTT. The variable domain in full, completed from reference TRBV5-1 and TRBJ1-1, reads KAGVTQTPRYLIKTRGQQVTLSCSPISGHRSVSWYQQTPGQGLQFLFEYFSETQRNKGNFPGRFSGRQFSNSRSEMNVSTLELGDSALYLCASSSGEGWTEAFFGQGTRLTVV.

This CDR3 reads CASSEVTGSQPQHF. For the CDR3, the DNA is TGTGCCAGCAGTGAGGTAACAGGGAGCCAGCCCCAGCATTTT. The gene calls are TRBV2 and TRBJ1-5; possibly TRBD1 for D (6 bases). V was trimmed by 3 bases and J by 7 bases, leaving 13 bases between them. CDR3 length equals 14 residues. The germline V gene encodes CDR1 SNHLY and CDR2 FYNNEI. Looking up the rest from reference TRBV2 and TRBJ1-5 gives the full variable domain: EPEVTQTPSHQVTQMGQEVILRCVPISNHLYFYWYRQILGQKVEFLVSFYNNEISEKSEIFDDQFSVERPDGSNFTLKIRSTKLEDSAMYFCASSEVTGSQPQHFGDGTRLSIL.

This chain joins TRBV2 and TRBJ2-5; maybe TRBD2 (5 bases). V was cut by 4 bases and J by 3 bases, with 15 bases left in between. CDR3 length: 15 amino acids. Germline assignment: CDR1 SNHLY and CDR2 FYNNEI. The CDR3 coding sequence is TGTGCCAGCAGTGGGCCGAGGGCAATGGAAGAGACCCAGTACTTC. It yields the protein CASSGPRAMEETQYF.

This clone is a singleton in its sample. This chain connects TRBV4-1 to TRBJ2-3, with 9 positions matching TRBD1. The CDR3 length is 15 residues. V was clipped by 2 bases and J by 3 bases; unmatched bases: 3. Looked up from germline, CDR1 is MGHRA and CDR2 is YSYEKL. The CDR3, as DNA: TGCGCCAGCAGCCAACCGGGACAGGGTACAGATACGCAGTATTTT. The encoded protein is CASSQPGQGTDTQYF.

CDR3 protein: CASSWEGRTNTEAFF. In DNA, the CDR3 is TGTGCCAGCAGTTGGGAGGGACGGACGAACACTGAAGCTTTCTTT. The gene calls are TRBV6-5 and TRBJ1-1, with D possibly being TRBD1 (5 bases). Germline assignment: CDR1 MNHEY and CDR2 SVGAGI. This CDR3 has 15 residues. Trimming removed 4 bases at V and 1 base at J, with 13 bases between.

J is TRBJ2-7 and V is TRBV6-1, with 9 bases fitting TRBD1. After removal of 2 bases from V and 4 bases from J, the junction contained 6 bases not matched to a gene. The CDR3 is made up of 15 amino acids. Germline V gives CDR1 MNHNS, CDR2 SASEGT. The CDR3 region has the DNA TGTGCCAGCAGTGAATGGGGGGACAGGGCTTACGAGCAGTACTTC. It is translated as CASSEWGDRAYEQYF.

CDR3 coding DNA: TGTGCCAGCAGTCCCTCGGTTGGGACTCTGAACACTGAAGCTTTCTTT. This translates into CASSPSVGTLNTEAFF. The rearrangement uses TRBV27 and TRBJ1-1; TRBD1 might be the D (5 bases). Trimming removed 5 bases from V and 0 bases from J, with 16 bases in between. CDR1 MNHEY and CDR2 SMNVEV come from the germline V gene (reference sequence). The CDR3 extends over 16 amino acids.

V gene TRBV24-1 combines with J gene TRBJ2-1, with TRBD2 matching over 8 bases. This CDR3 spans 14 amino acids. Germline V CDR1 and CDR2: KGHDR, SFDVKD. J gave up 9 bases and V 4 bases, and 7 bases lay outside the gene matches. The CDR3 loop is CATSESGLGAEQFF. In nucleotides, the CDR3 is TGTGCCACCAGTGAGTCGGGACTAGGAGCTGAGCAGTTCTTC.

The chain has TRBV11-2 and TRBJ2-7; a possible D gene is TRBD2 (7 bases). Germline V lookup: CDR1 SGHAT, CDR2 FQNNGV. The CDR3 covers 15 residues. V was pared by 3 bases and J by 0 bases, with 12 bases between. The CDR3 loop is CASSFAGEGSYEQYF. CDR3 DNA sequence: TGTGCCAGCAGCTTCGCAGGGGAGGGCTCCTACGAGCAGTACTTC. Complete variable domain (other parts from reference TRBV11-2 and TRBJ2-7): EAGVAQSPRYKIIEKRQSVAFWCNPISGHATLYWYQQILGQGPKLLIQFQNNGVVDDSQLPKDRFSAERLKGVDSTLKIQPAKLEDSAVYLCASSFAGEGSYEQYFGPGTRLTVT.

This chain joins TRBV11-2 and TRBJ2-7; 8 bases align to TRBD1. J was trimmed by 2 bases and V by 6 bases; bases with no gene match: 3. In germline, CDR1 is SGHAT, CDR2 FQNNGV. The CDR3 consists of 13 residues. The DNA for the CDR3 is TGTGCCAGCAGGTGGACAGGGACCTACGAGCAGTACTTC. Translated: CASRWTGTYEQYF.

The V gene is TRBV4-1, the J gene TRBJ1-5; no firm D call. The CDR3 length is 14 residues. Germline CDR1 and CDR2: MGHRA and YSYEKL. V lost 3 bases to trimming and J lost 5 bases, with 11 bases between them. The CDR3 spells CASSQGGWDQPQHF. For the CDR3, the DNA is TGCGCCAGCAGCCAGGGCGGGTGGGATCAGCCCCAGCATTTT.

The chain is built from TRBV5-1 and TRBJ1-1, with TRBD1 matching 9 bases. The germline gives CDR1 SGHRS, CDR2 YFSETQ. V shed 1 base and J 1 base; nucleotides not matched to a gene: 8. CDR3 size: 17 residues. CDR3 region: CASSLRPGQGPNTEAFF. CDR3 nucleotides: TGCGCCAGCAGCTTGAGGCCGGGACAGGGCCCGAACACTGAAGCTTTCTTT.

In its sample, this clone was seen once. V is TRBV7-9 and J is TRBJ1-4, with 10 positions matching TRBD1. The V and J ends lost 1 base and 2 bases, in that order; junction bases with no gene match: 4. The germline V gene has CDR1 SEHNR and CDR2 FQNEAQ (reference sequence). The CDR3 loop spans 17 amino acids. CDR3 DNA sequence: TGTGCCAGCAGCTTAGGAGACAGGGGGCTCACTAATGAAAAACTGTTTTTT. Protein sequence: CASSLGDRGLTNEKLFF.

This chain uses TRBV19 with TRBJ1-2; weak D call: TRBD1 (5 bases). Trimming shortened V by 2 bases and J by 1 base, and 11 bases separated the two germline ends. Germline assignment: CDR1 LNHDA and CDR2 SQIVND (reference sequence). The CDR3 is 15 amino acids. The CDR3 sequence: CASSISGADNYGYTF. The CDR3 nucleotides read TGTGCCAGTAGTATAAGTGGGGCGGATAACTATGGCTACACCTTC.

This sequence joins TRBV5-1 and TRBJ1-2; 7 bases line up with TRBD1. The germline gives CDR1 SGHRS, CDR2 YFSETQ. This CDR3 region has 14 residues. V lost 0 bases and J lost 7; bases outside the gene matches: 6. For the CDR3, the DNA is TGCGCCAGCAGCTTGGGAGACAGGGCAGCTGGCTACACCTTC. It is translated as CASSLGDRAAGYTF.

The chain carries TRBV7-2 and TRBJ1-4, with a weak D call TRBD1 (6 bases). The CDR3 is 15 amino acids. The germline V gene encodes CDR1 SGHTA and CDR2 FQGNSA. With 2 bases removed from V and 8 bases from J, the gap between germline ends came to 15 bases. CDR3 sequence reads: CASSLQGQQDEKLFF. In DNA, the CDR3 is TGTGCCAGCAGCTTACAAGGACAGCAAGACGAAAAACTGTTTTTT.

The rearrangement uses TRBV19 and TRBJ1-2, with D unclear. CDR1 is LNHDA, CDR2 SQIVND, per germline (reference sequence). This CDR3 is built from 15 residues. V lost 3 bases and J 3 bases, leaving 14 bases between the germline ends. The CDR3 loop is CASSINGLADYGYTF. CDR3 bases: TGTGCCAGTAGTATTAATGGTTTGGCCGACTATGGCTACACCTTC.

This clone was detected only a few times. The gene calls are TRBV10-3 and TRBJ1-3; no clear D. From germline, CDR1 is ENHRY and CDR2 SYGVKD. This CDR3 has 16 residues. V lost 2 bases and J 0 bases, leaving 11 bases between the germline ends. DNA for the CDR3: TGTGCCATCAGTGAGGCAGACTTGAGCTCTGGAAACACCATATATTTT. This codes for CAISEADLSSGNTIYF.

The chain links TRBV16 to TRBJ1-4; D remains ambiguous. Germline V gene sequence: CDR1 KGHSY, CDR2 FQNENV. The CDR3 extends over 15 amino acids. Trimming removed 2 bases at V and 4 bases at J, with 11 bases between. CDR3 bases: TGTGCCAGCAGCCAACCCGACACTTATAATGAAAAACTGTTTTTT. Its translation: CASSQPDTYNEKLFF.

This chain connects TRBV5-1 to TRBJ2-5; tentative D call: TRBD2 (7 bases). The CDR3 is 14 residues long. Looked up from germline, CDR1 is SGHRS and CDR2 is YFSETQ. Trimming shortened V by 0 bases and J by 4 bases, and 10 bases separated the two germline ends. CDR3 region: CASSLDRGAETQYF. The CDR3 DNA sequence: TGCGCCAGCAGCTTGGATCGGGGGGCAGAGACCCAGTACTTC.

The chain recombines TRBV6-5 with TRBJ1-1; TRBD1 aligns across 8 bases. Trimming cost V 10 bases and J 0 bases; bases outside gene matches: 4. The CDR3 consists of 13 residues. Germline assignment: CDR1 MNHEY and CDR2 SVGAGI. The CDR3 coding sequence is TGTGCCACACGACAGGGGATGAACACTGAAGCTTTCTTT. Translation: CATRQGMNTEAFF.